A selection of T cell receptor beta chains follows, all from one sample in a study of T cell changes during pregnancy in multiple sclerosis. TCRdb's table, derived via immunoSEQ multiplex PCR, lists solely in-frame clones and lacks some. The sample lists about 97,000 clones; 90% were seen once. The material sequenced was peripheral blood, taken in the second trimester of pregnancy. The receptors originated from a female donor in good health, enrolled as a control in a pregnancy study. Both conserved end residues are part of each CDR3. A D gene is named only where the DNA matches it firmly. The size entry is marked missing in some rows and otherwise reads once, few, many or a size class.

d_gene	v_gene	j_gene	abundance	CDR3aa	CDR3nt
NA	TRBV7-8	TRBJ1-1	NA	CASSPRTVTMNTEAFF	TGTGCCAGCAGCCCCCGGACAGTTACCATGAACACTGAAGCTTTCTTT
TRBD1	TRBV5-5	TRBJ2-1	NA	CASSRTGNEQFF	TGTGCCAGCAGCCGGACAGGGAATGAGCAGTTCTTC
NA	TRBV28	TRBJ1-5	NA	CASIARTADNQPQHF	TGTGCCAGCATCGCAAGGACAGCGGACAATCAGCCCCAGCATTTT
NA	TRBV4-2	TRBJ1-5	NA	CASSLGSGDLNQPQHF	TGTGCCAGCAGCCTAGGTTCGGGAGACCTTAATCAGCCCCAGCATTTT
TRBD1	TRBV27	TRBJ2-7	NA	CASSFSTGGYEQYF	TGTGCCAGCAGTTTTTCAACAGGGGGCTACGAGCAGTACTTC
NA	TRBV5-1	TRBJ1-5	NA	CASSLDQGQDQPQHF	TGCGCCAGCAGCTTGGATCAGGGTCAGGATCAGCCCCAGCATTTT
NA	TRBV4-1	TRBJ1-1	NA	CASSPRGTAGITEAFF	TGCGCCAGCAGCCCGAGGGGAACAGCGGGTATCACTGAAGCTTTCTTT
TRBD2	TRBV10-2	TRBJ2-3	once	CASRSGRGDTQYF	TGCGCCAGCAGGTCGGGGCGGGGGGATACGCAGTATTTT
NA	TRBV28	TRBJ2-3	NA	CASSFWRLDTQYF	TGTGCCAGCAGTTTCTGGCGACTGGATACGCAGTATTTT
TRBD2	TRBV28	TRBJ2-3	once	CASSRTSGSADTQYF	TGTGCCAGCAGCAGGACTAGCGGGAGCGCAGATACGCAGTATTTT
TRBD2	TRBV6-1	TRBJ2-5	NA	CASSAEGLAGETQYF	TGTGCCAGCAGTGCGGAAGGACTAGCCGGTGAGACCCAGTACTTC
NA	TRBV28	TRBJ2-7	NA	CASRISGQGTLYEQYF	TGTGCCAGCAGGATCTCCGGGCAGGGGACACTATACGAGCAGTACTTC
NA	TRBV27	TRBJ1-1	NA	CASSSRHGEAFF	TGTGCCAGCAGTTCGAGACATGGTGAAGCTTTCTTT
TRBD2	TRBV30	TRBJ2-4	NA	CAWSVAGAWNIQYF	TGTGCCTGGAGTGTGGCGGGAGCGTGGAACATTCAGTACTTC
TRBD2	TRBV6-5	TRBJ2-1	NA	CASSYEAGSGREQFF	TGTGCCAGCAGTTACGAAGCGGGATCTGGTAGAGAGCAGTTCTTC
NA	TRBV4-3	TRBJ1-3	NA	CASSSRTAGSGNTIYF	TGCGCCAGCAGCTCAAGGACAGCTGGCTCTGGAAACACCATATATTTT
TRBD1	TRBV28	TRBJ1-2	NA	CASSGPGGVNYGYTF	TGTGCCAGCAGTGGACCAGGGGGCGTTAACTATGGCTACACCTTC
NA	TRBV6-5	TRBJ1-1	NA	CASSYSFTPGNTEAFF	TGTGCCAGCAGTTACTCCTTTACTCCGGGAAACACTGAAGCTTTCTTT
NA	TRBV20-1	TRBJ2-1	NA	CSAPRRNEQFF	TGCAGTGCTCCCAGGCGCAATGAGCAGTTCTTC
NA	TRBV5-4	TRBJ2-7	few	CASSLGSRYEQYF	TGTGCCAGCAGCTTGGGGAGCCGCTACGAGCAGTACTTC
TRBD1	TRBV19	TRBJ1-5	NA	CASSIWDSLINQPQHF	TGTGCCAGTAGTATTTGGGACAGTCTTATCAATCAGCCCCAGCATTTT
NA	TRBV28	TRBJ1-6	NA	CASRAPLTYNSPLHF	TGTGCCAGCAGGGCTCCACTGACTTATAATTCACCCCTCCACTTT
NA	TRBV7-9	TRBJ1-4	NA	CASSPNQRVNEKLFF	TGTGCCAGCAGCCCCAATCAGAGGGTAAATGAAAAACTGTTTTTT
TRBD2	TRBV19	TRBJ2-7	once	CASSIPGFSGSSWYEQYF	TGTGCCAGTAGTATTCCAGGTTTTAGCGGGAGTTCGTGGTACGAGCAGTACTTC